The T cell receptor (beta chain) described here comes from a study of intratumoral heterogeneity in liver cancer. Only in-frame clones appear in the TCRdb table, and some are missing; sequencing was by immunoSEQ multiplex PCR. The sample gives just over 20,000 clones, around 67% of which show up once; about 15% is in the top ten. The V end was cut by 0 bases, the J end by 6 bases, with 12 bases between. Germline lookup yields CDR1 MNHNS and CDR2 SASEGT. This CDR3 region has 15 residues. Note on this clone: The antigen remains undetermined.

Study outcomes and limitations: A noted limitation was under-sampling of tumor-infiltrating lymphocytes.

The receptor was derived from a woman aged 65 to 85 with hepatocellular carcinoma. The sequencing used tumor-adjacent normal tissue, collected before any cancer treatment. This rearrangement joins TRBV6-1 to TRBJ1-5; D is unclear. CDR3 nucleotide sequence: TGTGCCAGCAGTGAAGCCCGGGGTCGGGGTCAGCCCCAGCATTTT. Encoded protein: CASSEARGRGQPQHF.